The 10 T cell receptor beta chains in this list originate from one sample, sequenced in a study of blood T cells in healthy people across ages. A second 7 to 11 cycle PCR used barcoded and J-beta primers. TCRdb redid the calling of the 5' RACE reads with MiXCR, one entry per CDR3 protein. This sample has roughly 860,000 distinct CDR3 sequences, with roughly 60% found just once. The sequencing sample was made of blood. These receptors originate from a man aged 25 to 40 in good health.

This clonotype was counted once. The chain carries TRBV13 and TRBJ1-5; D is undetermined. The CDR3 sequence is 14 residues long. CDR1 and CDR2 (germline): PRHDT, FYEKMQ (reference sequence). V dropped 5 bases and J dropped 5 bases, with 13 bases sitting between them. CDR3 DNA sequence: TGTGCCAGCAGCCCGGGCGGTGCAGATCAGCCCCAGCATTTT. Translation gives CASSPGGADQPQHF.

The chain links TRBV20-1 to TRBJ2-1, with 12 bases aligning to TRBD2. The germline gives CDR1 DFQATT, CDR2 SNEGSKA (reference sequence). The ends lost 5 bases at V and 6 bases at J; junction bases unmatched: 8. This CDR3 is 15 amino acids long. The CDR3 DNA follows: TGCAGTGCTCCTCTCCTAGCGGGGGGGATCAATGAGCAGTTCTTC. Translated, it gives CSAPLLAGGINEQFF.

CDR3 residues: CASSLVGSGGDTQYF. For the CDR3, the DNA is TGTGCCAGCAGCTTAGTAGGTAGCGGGGGAGATACGCAGTATTTT. The chain couples TRBV7-2 to TRBJ2-3, with 9 bases lining up with TRBD2. The CDR3 has 15 residues. V gave up 1 base and J gave up 5 bases; unmatched junction bases: 4. Germline V gives CDR1 SGHTA, CDR2 FQGNSA. Together with reference TRBV7-2 and TRBJ2-3, the CDR3 gives the full variable domain: GAGVSQSPSNKVTEKGKDVELRCDPISGHTALYWYRQSLGQGLEFLIYFQGNSAPDKSGLPSDRFSAERTGGSVSTLTIQRTQQEDSAVYLCASSLVGSGGDTQYFGPGTRLTVL.

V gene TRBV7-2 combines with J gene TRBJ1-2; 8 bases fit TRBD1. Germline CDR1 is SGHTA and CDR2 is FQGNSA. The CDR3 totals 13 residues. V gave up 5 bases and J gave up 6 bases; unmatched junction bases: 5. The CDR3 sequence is CASSGQGSDGYTF. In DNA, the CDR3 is TGTGCCAGCAGCGGACAGGGAAGCGATGGCTACACCTTC.

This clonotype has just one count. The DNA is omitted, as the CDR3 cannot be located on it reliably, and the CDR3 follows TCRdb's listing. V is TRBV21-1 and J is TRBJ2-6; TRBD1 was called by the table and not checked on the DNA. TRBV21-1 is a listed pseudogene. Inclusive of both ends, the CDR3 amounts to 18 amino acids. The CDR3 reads CASSVGQGSCYGANVLTF.

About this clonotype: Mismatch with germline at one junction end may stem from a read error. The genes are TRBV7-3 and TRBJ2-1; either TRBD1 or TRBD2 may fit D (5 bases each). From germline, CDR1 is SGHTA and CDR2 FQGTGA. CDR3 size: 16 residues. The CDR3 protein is CASGLSAGTSYNEQFF. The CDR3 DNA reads TGTGCCAGCGGCTTAAGCGCAGGGACCTCCTACAATGAGCAGTTCTTC.

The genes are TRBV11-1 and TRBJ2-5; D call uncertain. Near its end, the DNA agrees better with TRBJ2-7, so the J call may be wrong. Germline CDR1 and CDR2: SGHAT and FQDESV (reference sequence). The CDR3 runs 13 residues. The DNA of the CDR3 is TGTGCCAGCAGCACCACAGAAATCCACGAGCAGTACTTC. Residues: CASSTTEIHEQYF.

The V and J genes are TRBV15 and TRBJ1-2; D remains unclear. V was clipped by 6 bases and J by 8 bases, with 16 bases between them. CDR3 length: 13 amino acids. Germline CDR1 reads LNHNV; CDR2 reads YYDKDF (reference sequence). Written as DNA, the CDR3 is TGTGCCACCAGGCGGAAGGGAACGAACGGCTACACCTTC. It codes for CATRRKGTNGYTF.

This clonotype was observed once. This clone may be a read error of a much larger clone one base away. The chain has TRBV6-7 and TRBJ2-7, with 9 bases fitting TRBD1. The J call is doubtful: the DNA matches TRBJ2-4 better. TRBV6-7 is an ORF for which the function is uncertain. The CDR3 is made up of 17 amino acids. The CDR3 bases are TGTGTCAGCAGTCCTCGACAGGGGGTTGGGGCCAAAAACATTCAGTACTTC. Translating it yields CVSSPRQGVGAKNIQYF.

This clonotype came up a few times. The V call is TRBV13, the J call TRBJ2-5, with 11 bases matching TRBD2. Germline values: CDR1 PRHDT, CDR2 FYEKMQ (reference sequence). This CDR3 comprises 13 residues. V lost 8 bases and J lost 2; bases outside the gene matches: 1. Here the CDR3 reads CASGTSGQETQYF. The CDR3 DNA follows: TGTGCCAGCGGGACTAGCGGACAAGAGACCCAGTACTTC.